This T cell receptor (beta chain) was recovered during a study of blood T cell repertoires in COVID-19. Turning to the study itself: The origin of the acute and convalescent COVID-19 samples was the United States, Italy and Spain. T cells, B-cell-depleted T cells, or PBMCs supplied cDNA or gDNA.

Per germline, CDR1 MNHNS and CDR2 SASEGT. The V end was cut by 1 base, the J end by 6 bases, with 16 bases between. The CDR3 spans 16 residues. TCRdb's copy holds only in-frame clones and misses some; the assay was immunoSEQ multiplex PCR. The table includes 120,000 to 150,000 clones, approximately 80% detected once. The sample taken for sequencing was peripheral blood. This sequence originates from a human donor in a cohort sampled during active COVID-19. The chain carries TRBV6-1 and TRBJ1-5; weak D call: TRBD1 (6 bases). The CDR3 reads CASSEGFGQRIQPQHF. The CDR3 DNA is TGTGCCAGCAGTGAAGGGTTTGGACAGCGGATTCAGCCCCAGCATTTT.